This T cell receptor beta chain stems from a study of OX40 agonist ivuxolimab in advanced cancers. The table came from immunoSEQ multiplex PCR; TCRdb's copy has only in-frame clones and leaves some out. The table shows about 67,000 clones, with over 70% occurring only once. The CDR3 spans 17 residues. The germline V and J ends were trimmed by 5 bases and 7 bases, with 24 bases remaining between them. Germline V gene sequence: CDR1 MDHEN, CDR2 SYDVKM. V is TRBV28 and J is TRBJ1-5, with a weak D call TRBD1 (5 bases). This TCR was recovered from an adult with an advanced solid tumor such as melanoma, head and neck, liver or kidney cancer. Sequenced here: CD4+ or CD8+ T cells sorted from blood, sampled in a trial of the OX40 agonist ivuxolimab. The CDR3: CASSLLPQGSFWQPQHF. The CDR3 bases are TGTGCCAGCAGTCTACTTCCTCAGGGTTCCTTTTGGCAGCCCCAGCATTTT.